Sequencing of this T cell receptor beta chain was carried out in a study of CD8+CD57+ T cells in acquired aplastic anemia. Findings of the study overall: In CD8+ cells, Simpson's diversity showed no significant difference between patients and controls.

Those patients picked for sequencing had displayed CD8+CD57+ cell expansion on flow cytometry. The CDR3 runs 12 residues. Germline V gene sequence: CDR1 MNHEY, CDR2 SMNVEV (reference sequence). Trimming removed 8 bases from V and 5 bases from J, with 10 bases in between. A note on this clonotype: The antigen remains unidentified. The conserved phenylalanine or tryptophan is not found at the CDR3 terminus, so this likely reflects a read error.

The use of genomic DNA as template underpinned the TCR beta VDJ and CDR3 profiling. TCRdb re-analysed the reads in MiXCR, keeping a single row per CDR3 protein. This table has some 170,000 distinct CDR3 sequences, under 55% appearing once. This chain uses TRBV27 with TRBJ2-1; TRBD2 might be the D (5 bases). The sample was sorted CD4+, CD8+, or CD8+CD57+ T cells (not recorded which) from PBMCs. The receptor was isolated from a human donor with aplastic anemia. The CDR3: CASGGRNNEQFL. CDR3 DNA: TGTGCCAGCGGTGGGAGAAACAATGAGCAGTTCCTC.